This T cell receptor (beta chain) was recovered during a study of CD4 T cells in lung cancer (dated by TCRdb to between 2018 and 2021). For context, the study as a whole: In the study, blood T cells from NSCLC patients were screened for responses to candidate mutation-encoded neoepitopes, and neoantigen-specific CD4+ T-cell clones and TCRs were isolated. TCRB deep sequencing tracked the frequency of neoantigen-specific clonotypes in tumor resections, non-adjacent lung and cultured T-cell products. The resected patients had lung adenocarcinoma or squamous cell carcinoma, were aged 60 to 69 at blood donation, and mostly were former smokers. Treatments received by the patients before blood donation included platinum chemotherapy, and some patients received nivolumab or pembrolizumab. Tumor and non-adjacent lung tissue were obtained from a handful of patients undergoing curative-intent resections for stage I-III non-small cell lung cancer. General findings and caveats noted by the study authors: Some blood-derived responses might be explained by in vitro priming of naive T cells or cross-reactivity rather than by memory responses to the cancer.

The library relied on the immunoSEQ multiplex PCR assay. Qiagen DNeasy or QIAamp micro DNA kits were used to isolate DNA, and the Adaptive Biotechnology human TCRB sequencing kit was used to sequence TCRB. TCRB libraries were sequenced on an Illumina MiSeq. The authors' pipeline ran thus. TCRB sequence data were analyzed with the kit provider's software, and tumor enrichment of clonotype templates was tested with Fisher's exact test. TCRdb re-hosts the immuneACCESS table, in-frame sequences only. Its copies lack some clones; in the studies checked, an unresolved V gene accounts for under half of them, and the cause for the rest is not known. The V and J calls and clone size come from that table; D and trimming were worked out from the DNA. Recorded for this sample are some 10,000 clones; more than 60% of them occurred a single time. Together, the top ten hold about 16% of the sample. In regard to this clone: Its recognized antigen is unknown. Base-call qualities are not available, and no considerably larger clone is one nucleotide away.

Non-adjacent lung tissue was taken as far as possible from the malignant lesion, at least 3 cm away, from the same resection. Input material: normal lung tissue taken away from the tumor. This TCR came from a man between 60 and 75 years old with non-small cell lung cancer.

The CDR3 region reads CASSPGTTANEQFF. The bases read TGTGCCAGCAGCCCCGGGACTACTGCCAATGAGCAGTTCTTC. Recombination joined TRBV7-3 with TRBJ2-1, with TRBD2 matching 7 junction bases. V is trimmed back by 5 bases and J by 6 bases, and the junction contains 7 bases that no gene match accounts for. From the cysteine up to the phenylalanine, the CDR3 has a length of 14 residues. Only the CDR3 part of the read is kept: 42 bases, read in frame from the first base. CDR1 SGHTA and CDR2 FQGTGA were looked up in the germline V gene.